Listed here is a single TCR beta chain. The antigen is not known. Unique molecular identifiers were present in the TCR beta cDNA libraries. One entry per CDR3 protein, called by TCRdb with MiXCR from the PCR reads. The table lists roughly 870,000 distinct CDR3 sequences, approximately 50% of them singletons. The V gene lost 2 bases and the J gene lost 7 bases, with 12 bases spanning the gap. There are 14 residues in the CDR3. These data originate in a study of post-analysis software for immune sequencing data. About the study: Secondary progressive, relapsing-remitting and progressive-relapsing multiple sclerosis were among the included disease courses. Study-wide results and caveats: Significantly lower normalized Chao1 diversity was seen in multiple sclerosis patients than in controls. Higher frequency in patients than in controls was seen for five TRBV segments, with TRBV5-6, TRBV5-1 and TRBV20-1 among them.

Material: blood. The source of this sequence is a girl between 5 and 17 years old with multiple sclerosis. The V gene is TRBV12-3 or TRBV12-4, the J gene TRBJ2-1, with D possibly matching TRBD2 (5 bases). The CDR3 spells CASSLMLGGNEQFF. The CDR3 nucleotides read TGTGCCAGCAGTTTAATGTTGGGCGGGAATGAGCAGTTCTTC.